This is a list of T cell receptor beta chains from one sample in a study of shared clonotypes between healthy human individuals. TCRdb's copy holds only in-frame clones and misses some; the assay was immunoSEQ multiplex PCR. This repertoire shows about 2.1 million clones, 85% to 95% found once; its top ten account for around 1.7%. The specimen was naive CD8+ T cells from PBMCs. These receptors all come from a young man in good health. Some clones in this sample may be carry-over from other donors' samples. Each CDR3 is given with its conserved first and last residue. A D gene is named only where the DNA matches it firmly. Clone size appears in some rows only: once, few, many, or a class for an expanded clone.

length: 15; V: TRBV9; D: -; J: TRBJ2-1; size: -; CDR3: CASSGGPGAHNEQFF; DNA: TGTGCCAGCAGCGGAGGGCCGGGAGCCCACAATGAGCAGTTCTTC
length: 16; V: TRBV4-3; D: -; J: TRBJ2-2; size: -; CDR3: CASSQDRHSGTGELFF; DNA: TGCGCCAGCAGCCAAGATCGGCATTCTGGGACCGGGGAGCTGTTTTTT
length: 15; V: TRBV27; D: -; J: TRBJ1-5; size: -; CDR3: CASSQWGRSNQPQHF; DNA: TGTGCCAGCAGTCAATGGGGTAGAAGCAATCAGCCCCAGCATTTT
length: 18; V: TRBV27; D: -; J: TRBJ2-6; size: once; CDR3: CASPGPPSFYSGANVLTF; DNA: TGTGCCAGCCCCGGCCCCCCCTCATTCTACTCTGGGGCCAACGTCCTGACTTTC
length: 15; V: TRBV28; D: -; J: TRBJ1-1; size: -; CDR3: CASEEEGPINTEAFF; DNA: TGTGCCAGCGAAGAGGAAGGGCCTATTAACACTGAAGCTTTCTTT
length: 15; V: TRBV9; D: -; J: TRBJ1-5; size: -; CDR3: CASSVGEFSNQPQHF; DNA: TGTGCCAGCAGCGTAGGGGAGTTTAGCAATCAGCCCCAGCATTTT
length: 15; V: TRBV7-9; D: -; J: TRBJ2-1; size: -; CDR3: CASSSPRAAYNEQFF; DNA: TGTGCCAGCAGCTCCCCCCGAGCGGCATACAATGAGCAGTTCTTC
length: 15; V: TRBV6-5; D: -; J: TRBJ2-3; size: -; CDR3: CASSYSGASTDTQYF; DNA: TGTGCCAGCAGTTACTCTGGGGCGAGCACAGATACGCAGTATTTT
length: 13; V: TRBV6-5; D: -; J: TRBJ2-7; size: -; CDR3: CASSPRGTYEQYF; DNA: TGTGCCAGCAGCCCCCGGGGTACCTACGAGCAGTACTTC
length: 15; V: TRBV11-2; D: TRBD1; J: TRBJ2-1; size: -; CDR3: CASSDRDRGNNEQFF; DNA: TGTGCCAGCAGCGACCGGGACAGGGGAAACAATGAGCAGTTCTTC
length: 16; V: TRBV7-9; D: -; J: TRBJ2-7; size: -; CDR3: CASSLSGVGLAYEQYF; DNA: TGTGCCAGCAGCTTATCTGGAGTGGGACTTGCCTACGAGCAGTACTTC